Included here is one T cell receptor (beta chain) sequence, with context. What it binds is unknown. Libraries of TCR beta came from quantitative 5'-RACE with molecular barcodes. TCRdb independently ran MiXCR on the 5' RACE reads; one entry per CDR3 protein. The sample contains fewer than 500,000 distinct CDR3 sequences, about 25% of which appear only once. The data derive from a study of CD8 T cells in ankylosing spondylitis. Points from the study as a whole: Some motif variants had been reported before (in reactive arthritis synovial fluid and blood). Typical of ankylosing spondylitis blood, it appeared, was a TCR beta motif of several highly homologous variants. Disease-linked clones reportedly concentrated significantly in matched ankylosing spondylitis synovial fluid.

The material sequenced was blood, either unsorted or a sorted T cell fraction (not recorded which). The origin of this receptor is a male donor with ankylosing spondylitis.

The CDR3 DNA follows: TGCAGCCTCCTAGGGCAGGGATCAATTACAGATACGCAGTATTTT. This translates into CSLLGQGSITDTQYF. V and J are TRBV29-1 and TRBJ2-3; D may be TRBD1 (5 bases). CDR3 size: 15 residues. V dropped 8 bases and J dropped 3 bases, with 21 bases sitting between them. From germline, CDR1 is SQVTM and CDR2 ANQGSEA.